Detailed here is one TCR beta chain. Its antigen remains unknown. This CDR3 contains 14 residues. The germline V gene encodes CDR1 SEHNR and CDR2 FQNEAQ (reference sequence). V shed 5 bases and J 4 bases; nucleotides not matched to a gene: 7. This sample is drawn from a study of graft-versus-host responses after intestinal transplantation. Study observations and caveats: GvH clones surfaced in recipient marrow, some emerging earlier in ileum or blood.

The protocol was immunoSEQ multiplex PCR, while the TCRdb copy is restricted to in-frame clones and leaves out a portion. The sample has tens of thousands of clones, approximately 90% seen once. The sequenced sample was unstimulated CD4+ T cells sorted from spleen or lymph node cells, obtained before transplant. The chain has TRBV7-9 and TRBJ2-5; TRBD1 agrees at 7 bases. The sequence was collected from a human donor who was the organ donor for an intestinal transplant. The CDR3 bases are TGTGCCAGCAGCCGGACGGGACAGCTAGAGACCCAGTACTTC. Protein product: CASSRTGQLETQYF.